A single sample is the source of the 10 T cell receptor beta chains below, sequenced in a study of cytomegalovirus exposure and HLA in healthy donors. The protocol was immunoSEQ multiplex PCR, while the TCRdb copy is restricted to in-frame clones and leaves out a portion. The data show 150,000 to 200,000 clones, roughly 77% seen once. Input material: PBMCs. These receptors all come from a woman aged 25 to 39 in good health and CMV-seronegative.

In DNA, the CDR3 is TGTGCCAGCTCACAACCGGGACAAGGTTCACCCCTCCACTTT. As protein: CASSQPGQGSPLHF. The rearrangement uses TRBV18 and TRBJ1-6; the D gene is possibly TRBD1 (6 bases). V dropped 4 bases and J dropped 9 bases, with 13 bases sitting between them. Looked up from germline, CDR1 is KGHSH and CDR2 is LQKENI. The CDR3 loop spans 14 amino acids.

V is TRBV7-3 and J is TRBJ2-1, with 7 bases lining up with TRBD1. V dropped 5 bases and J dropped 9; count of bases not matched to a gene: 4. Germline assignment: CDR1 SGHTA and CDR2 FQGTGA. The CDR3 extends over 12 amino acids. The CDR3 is CASSPNRGEQFF. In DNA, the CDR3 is TGTGCCAGCAGCCCCAACAGGGGTGAGCAGTTCTTC.

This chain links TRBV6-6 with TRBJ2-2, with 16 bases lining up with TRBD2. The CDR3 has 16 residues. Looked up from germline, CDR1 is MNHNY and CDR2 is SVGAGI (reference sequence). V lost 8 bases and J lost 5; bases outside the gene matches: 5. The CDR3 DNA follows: TGTGCCAGCCGGGGACTAGCGGGAGGGCCGACCGGGGAGCTGTTTTTT. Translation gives CASRGLAGGPTGELFF.

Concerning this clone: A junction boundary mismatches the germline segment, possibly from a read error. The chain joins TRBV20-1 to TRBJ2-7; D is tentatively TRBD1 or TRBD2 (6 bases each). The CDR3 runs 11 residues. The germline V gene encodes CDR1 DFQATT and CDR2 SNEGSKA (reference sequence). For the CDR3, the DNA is TGCAGTGCCAGAGGGGGGCACGAGCAGTACTTC. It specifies CSARGGHEQYF.

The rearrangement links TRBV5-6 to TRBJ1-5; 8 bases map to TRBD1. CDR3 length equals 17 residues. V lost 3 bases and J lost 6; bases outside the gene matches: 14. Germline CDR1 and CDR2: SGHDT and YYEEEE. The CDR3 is CASSSRIGQGGSQPQHF. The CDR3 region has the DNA TGTGCCAGCAGCTCCCGAATCGGACAGGGAGGCAGTCAGCCCCAGCATTTT. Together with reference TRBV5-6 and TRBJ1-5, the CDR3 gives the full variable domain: DAGVTQSPTHLIKTRGQQVTLRCSPKSGHDTVSWYQQALGQGPQFIFQYYEEEERQRGNFPDRFSGHQFPNYSSELNVNALLLGDSALYLCASSSRIGQGGSQPQHFGDGTRLSIL.

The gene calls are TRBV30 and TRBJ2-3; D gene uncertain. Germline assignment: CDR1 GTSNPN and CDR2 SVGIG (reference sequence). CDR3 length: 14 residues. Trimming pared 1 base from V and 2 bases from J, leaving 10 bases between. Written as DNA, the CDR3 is TGTGCCTGGAGTGATCGAACAGACACAGATACGCAGTATTTT. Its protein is CAWSDRTDTDTQYF.

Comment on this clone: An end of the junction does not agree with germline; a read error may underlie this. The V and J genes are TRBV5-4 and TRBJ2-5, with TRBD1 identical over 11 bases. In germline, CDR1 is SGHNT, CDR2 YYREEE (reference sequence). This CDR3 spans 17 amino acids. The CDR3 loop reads CASSSGQGALEAETQYF. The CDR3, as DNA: TGTGCCAGCAGCTCAGGACAGGGGGCGCTGGAAGCGGAGACCCAATACTTC.

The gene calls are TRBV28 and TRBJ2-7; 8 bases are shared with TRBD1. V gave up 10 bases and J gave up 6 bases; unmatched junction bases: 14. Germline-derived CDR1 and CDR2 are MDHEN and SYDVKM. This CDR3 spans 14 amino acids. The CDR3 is CAILRTGLWSEQYF. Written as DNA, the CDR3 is TGTGCCATCCTTAGGACAGGGCTTTGGTCCGAGCAGTACTTC.

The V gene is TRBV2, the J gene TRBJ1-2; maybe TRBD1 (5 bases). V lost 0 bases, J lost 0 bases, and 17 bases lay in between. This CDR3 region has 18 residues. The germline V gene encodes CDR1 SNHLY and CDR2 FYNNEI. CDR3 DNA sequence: TGTGCCAGCAGTGAAGCGGGCGGCAGGGTAAGAGCTAACTATGGCTACACCTTC. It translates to CASSEAGGRVRANYGYTF.

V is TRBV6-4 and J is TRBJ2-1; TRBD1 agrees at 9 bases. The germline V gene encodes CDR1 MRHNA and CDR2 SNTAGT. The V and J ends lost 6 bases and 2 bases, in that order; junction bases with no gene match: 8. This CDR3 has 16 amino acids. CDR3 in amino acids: CASRLEGQGTYNEQFF. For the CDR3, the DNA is TGTGCCAGCAGACTTGAGGGACAGGGAACCTACAATGAGCAGTTCTTC.